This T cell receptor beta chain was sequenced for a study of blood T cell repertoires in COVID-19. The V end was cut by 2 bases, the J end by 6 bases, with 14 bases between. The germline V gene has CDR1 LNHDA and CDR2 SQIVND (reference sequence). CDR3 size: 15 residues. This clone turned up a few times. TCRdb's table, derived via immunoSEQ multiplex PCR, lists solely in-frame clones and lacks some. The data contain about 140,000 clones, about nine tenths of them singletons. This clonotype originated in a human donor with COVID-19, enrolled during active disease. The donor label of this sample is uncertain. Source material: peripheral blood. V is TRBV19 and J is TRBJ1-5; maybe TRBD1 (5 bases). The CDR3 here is CASSIKQGTSQPQHF. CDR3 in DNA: TGTGCCAGTAGTATAAAGCAGGGAACGAGTCAGCCCCAGCATTTT. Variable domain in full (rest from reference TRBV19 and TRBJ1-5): DGGITQSPKYLFRKEGQNVTLSCEQNLNHDAMYWYRQDPGQGLRLIYYSQIVNDFQKGDIAEGYSVSREKKESFPLTVTSAQKNPTAFYLCASSIKQGTSQPQHFGDGTRLSIL.